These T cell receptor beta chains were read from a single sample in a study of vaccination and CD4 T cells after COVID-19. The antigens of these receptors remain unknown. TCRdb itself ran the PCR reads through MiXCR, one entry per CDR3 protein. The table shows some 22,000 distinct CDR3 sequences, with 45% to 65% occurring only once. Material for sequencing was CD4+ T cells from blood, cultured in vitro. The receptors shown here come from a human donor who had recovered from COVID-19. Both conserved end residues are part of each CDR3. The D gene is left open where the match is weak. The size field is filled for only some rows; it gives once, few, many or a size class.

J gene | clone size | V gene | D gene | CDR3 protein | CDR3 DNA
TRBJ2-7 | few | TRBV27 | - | CASSTLEGNEQYF | TGTGCCAGCAGTACCCTAGAAGGGAACGAGCAGTACTTC
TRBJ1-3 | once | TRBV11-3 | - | CASSFDRPGNTIYF | TGTGCCAGCAGCTTCGACAGGCCTGGAAACACCATATATTTT
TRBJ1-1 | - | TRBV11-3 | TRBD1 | CASSFQGANSEAFF | TGTGCCAGCAGCTTCCAGGGGGCGAACTCTGAAGCTTTCTTT
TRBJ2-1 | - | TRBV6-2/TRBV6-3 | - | CASTMAALPEQFF | TGTGCCAGCACAATGGCCGCCCTTCCTGAGCAGTTCTTC
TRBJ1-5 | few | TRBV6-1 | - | CASSETRGYQPQHF | TGTGCCAGCAGTGAAACTAGGGGATATCAGCCCCAGCATTTT
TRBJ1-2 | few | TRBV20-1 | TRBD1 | CSAAKGGQIGGYTF | TGCAGTGCAGCCAAAGGGGGACAGATAGGTGGCTACACCTTC
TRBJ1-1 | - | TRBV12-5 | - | CASGGGLITEAFF | TGTGCTAGTGGTGGGGGGTTAATAACTGAAGCTTTCTTT
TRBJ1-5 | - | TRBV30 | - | CAWSVDRNQPQHF | TGTGCCTGGAGTGTAGACAGAAATCAGCCCCAGCATTTT
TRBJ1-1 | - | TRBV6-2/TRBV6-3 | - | CASSPLLAENTEAFF | TGTGCCAGCAGTCCGTTGTTGGCAGAGAACACTGAAGCTTTCTTT
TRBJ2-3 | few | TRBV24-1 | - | CATSDARGSDTQYF | TGTGCCACCAGTGATGCCAGGGGCTCAGATACGCAGTATTTT
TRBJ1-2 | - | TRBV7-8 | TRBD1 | CASRRQGLYGYTF | TGTGCCAGCAGACGACAGGGACTCTATGGCTACACCTTC
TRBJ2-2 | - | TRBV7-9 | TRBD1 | CASSRQGALNTGELFF | TGTGCCAGCAGTCGGCAGGGGGCGCTTAACACCGGGGAGCTGTTTTTT
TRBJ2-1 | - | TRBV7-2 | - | CASTVRSNEQFF | TGTGCCAGCACCGTACGGTCCAATGAGCAGTTCTTC
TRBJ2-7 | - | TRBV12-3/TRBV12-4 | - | CASSLSREGEQYF | TGTGCCAGCAGTTTATCGAGGGAAGGCGAGCAGTACTTC
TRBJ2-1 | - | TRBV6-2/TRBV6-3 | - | CASSSHNGLNEQFF | TGTGCCAGCAGTTCGCACAATGGGCTGAATGAGCAGTTCTTC
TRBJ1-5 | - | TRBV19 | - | CASSQGIVGDQPQHF | TGTGCCAGTAGTCAGGGGATCGTTGGCGATCAGCCCCAGCATTTT
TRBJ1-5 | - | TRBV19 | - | CASSIFRGREPQHF | TGTGCCAGTAGTATTTTTCGGGGGCGCGAGCCCCAGCATTTT
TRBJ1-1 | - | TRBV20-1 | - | CSARDGRTDVNTEAFF | TGCAGTGCTAGAGATGGTCGGACGGACGTGAACACTGAAGCTTTCTTT
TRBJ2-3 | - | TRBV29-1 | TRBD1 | CSARTGTDTQYF | TGCAGCGCCCGGACAGGAACAGATACGCAGTATTTT
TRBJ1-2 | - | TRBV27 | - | CASSSQGRDYGYTF | TGTGCCAGCAGTTCCCAGGGTCGGGACTATGGCTACACCTTC
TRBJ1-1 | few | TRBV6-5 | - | CASSYSGTFNTEAFF | TGTGCCAGCAGTTATTCCGGGACATTTAACACTGAAGCTTTCTTT
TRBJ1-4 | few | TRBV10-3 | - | CAIRGSLGEKLFF | TGTGCCATCAGGGGGAGCCTCGGAGAAAAACTGTTTTTT
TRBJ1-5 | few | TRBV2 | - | CASSDGRARSGNQPQHF | TGTGCCAGCAGTGATGGTAGGGCCCGTTCGGGCAATCAGCCCCAGCATTTT
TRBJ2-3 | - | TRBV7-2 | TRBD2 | CASSLGGTSGLGDTQYF | TGTGCCAGCAGCTTAGGGGGAACTAGCGGACTTGGGGATACGCAGTATTTT
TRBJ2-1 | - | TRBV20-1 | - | CSAYIASHEQFF | TGCAGTGCGTATATAGCGTCCCATGAGCAGTTCTTC
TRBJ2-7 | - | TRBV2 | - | CASSYESSEQYF | TGTGCCAGCAGTTACGAGTCCTCCGAGCAGTACTTC
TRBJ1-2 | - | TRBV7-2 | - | CASSSGARRAYTF | TGTGCCAGCAGCTCTGGAGCCCGGAGGGCCTACACCTTC
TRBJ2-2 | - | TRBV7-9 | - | CASSLVGNTGELFF | TGTGCCAGCAGCTTAGTTGGGAACACCGGGGAGCTGTTTTTT
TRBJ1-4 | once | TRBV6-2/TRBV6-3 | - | CASSYSRGSVEKLFF | TGTGCCAGCAGTTACTCGAGGGGATCCGTTGAAAAACTGTTTTTT
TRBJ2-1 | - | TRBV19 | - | CASSPVQAREQFF | TGTGCCAGTAGCCCAGTCCAGGCCCGGGAGCAGTTCTTC
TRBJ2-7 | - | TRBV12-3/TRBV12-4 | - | CASRPGRSSYEQYF | TGTGCCAGCAGACCCGGACGGAGCTCCTACGAGCAGTACTTC
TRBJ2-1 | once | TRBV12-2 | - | CASRFPRTSGGTGGPYNEQFF | TGTGCAAGTCGCTTTCCCCGGACTAGCGGGGGTACTGGCGGCCCCTACAATGAGCAGTTCTTC
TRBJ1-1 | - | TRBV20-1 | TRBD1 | CSASDTGVEAFF | TGCAGTGCGTCGGACACAGGGGTTGAAGCTTTCTTT
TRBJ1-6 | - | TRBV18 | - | CASSPRNDGSPLHF | TGTGCCAGCTCACCAAGGAATGATGGTTCACCCCTCCACTTT
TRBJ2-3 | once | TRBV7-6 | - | CASSLGPGGSTDTQYF | TGTGCCAGCAGCTTAGGCCCCGGGGGCTCCACAGATACGCAGTATTTT
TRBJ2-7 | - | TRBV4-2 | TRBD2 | CASSSGLAEVHEQYF | TGTGCCAGCAGCTCCGGACTAGCTGAGGTCCACGAGCAGTACTTC
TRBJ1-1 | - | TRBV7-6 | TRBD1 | CASSPLTGSGTEAFF | TGTGCCAGCAGCCCCCTGACAGGGAGCGGCACTGAAGCTTTCTTT
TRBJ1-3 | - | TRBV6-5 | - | CASSYSMGDSGNTIYF | TGTGCCAGCAGTTACTCGATGGGGGACTCTGGAAACACCATATATTTT
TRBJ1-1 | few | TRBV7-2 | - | CASSPPQTELNTEAFF | TGTGCCAGCAGCCCCCCTCAGACAGAACTAAACACTGAAGCTTTCTTT
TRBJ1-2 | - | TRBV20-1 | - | CSAVRGAGYGYTF | TGCAGTGCCGTTAGGGGGGCCGGGTATGGCTACACCTTC
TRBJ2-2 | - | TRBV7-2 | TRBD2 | CASRKWSSGRSHTGELFF | TGTGCCAGCAGAAAATGGAGTAGCGGGAGGAGTCACACCGGGGAGCTGTTTTTT
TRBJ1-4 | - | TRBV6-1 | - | CASSIPLSATNEKLFF | TGTGCCAGCAGTATTCCCTTAAGTGCAACTAATGAAAAACTGTTTTTT
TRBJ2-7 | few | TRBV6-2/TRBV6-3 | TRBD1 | CASRTGTGNGEQYF | TGTGCCAGCAGAACCGGGACAGGGAATGGCGAGCAGTACTTC
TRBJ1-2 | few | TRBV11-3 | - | CASSSQVPGVVYTF | TGTGCCAGCAGCTCACAGGTTCCGGGTGTCGTCTACACCTTC
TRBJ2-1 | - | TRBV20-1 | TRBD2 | CSAISGSSYNEQFF | TGCAGTGCTATCAGCGGGAGCTCCTACAATGAGCAGTTCTTC